This entry lists 26 T cell receptor beta chains sequenced from one sample in a study of T cell responses to AZD1222 COVID-19 vaccine. Data came from immunoSEQ multiplex PCR; TCRdb stores just in-frame clones and leaves some out. The data hold fewer than 200,000 clones, with roughly 92% observed a single time. The source was peripheral blood, collected on day 0 of AZD1222 vaccination. Receptors were obtained from an adult in good health.

The chain joins TRBV12-3 or TRBV12-4 to TRBJ1-1, with D possibly TRBD1 on 5 matching bases. The CDR3 has 11 amino acids. V lost 5 bases to trimming and J lost 7 bases, with 8 bases between them. The CDR3 is CASSRTREAFF. DNA for the CDR3: TGTGCCAGCAGTAGGACACGTGAAGCTTTCTTT.

The chain carries TRBV28 and TRBJ1-3; weak D call: TRBD1 (5 bases). Germline loops: CDR1 MDHEN, CDR2 SYDVKM. Trimming stripped 5 bases from V and 6 bases from J, with 20 bases between. There are 16 residues in the CDR3. Here the CDR3 DNA reads TGTGCCAGCAGTCTGGCCTTAGGGGATGGTCAAAACACCATATATTTT. This translates into CASSLALGDGQNTIYF.

V gene TRBV7-8 combines with J gene TRBJ1-2; no firm D call. Germline V gives CDR1 SGHVS, CDR2 FQNEAQ. The CDR3 has 14 residues. The V end lost 5 bases, the J end lost 7 bases, and 17 bases lay between the germline ends. For the CDR3, the DNA is TGTGCCAGCAGCCCCCAGAGGGATGGAGGTGGCTACACCTTC. It encodes CASSPQRDGGGYTF.

This clone is a singleton in its sample. The chain carries TRBV6-5 and TRBJ2-7; 9 bases agree with TRBD2. The CDR3 spans 15 residues. The germline CDR1 and CDR2 sequences are MNHEY and SVGAGI. J was trimmed by 4 bases and V by 0 bases; bases with no gene match: 4. The chain's CDR3 is CASSYSLAGSYEQYF. CDR3 DNA: TGTGCCAGCAGTTACTCTCTAGCGGGATCATACGAGCAGTACTTC.

The rearrangement uses TRBV28 and TRBJ1-1, with 9 bases aligning to TRBD1. CDR1 and CDR2 from the germline V gene are MDHEN and SYDVKM. The CDR3 sequence is 13 residues long. Trimming at V came to 5 bases and at J to 4 bases, leaving 2 bases not matched to a gene. DNA of the CDR3: TGTGCCAGCAGTCCACAGGGGGCCACTGAAGCTTTCTTT. Protein product: CASSPQGATEAFF.

The chain joins TRBV6-1 to TRBJ2-3, with a weak D call TRBD1 (5 bases). The germline V gene has CDR1 MNHNS and CDR2 SASEGT. The V end lost 2 bases, the J end lost 2 bases, and 14 bases lay between the germline ends. The CDR3 loop spans 16 amino acids. The CDR3 DNA sequence: TGTGCCAGCAGTGAACCGTTCCATGGGGCCACAGATACGCAGTATTTT. Its translation is CASSEPFHGATDTQYF.

The rearrangement links TRBV5-1 to TRBJ1-2, with D tentatively TRBD1 (5 bases). The CDR3 covers 15 residues. CDR1 is SGHRS, CDR2 YFSETQ, per germline. V was cut by 4 bases and J by 7 bases, with 20 bases left in between. CDR3 in amino acids: CASSPLAGGEGGYTF. The DNA of the CDR3 is TGCGCCAGCAGCCCTTTAGCAGGAGGGGAAGGTGGCTACACCTTC.

This sequence joins TRBV18 and TRBJ1-1; no reliable D call. V shed 1 base and J shed 4 bases, with 10 bases lying between them. The CDR3 is made up of 14 amino acids. Germline V CDR1 and CDR2: KGHSH, LQKENI. The CDR3 reads CASSPQGDGTEAFF. In DNA, the CDR3 is TGTGCCAGCTCACCACAGGGAGACGGCACTGAAGCTTTCTTT.

V gene TRBV19 combines with J gene TRBJ2-1; D remains unclear. The CDR3 is 13 residues long. V lost 5 bases, J lost 5 bases, and 10 bases lay in between. CDR1 LNHDA and CDR2 SQIVND come from the germline V gene (reference sequence). CDR3 protein: CASSARLNNEQFF. CDR3 nucleotides: TGTGCCAGTAGTGCCCGACTGAACAATGAGCAGTTCTTC.

The chain links TRBV29-1 to TRBJ1-2; no clear D. Germline assignment: CDR1 SQVTM and CDR2 ANQGSEA. There are 13 residues in the CDR3. The V end lost 6 bases, the J end lost 2 bases, and 13 bases lay between the germline ends. In DNA, the CDR3 is TGCAGCGTCCGGGCCCTTGGGAACTATGGCTACACCTTC. Translation: CSVRALGNYGYTF. The whole variable domain, remainder taken from reference TRBV29-1 and TRBJ1-2, is SAVISQKPSRDICQRGTSLTIQCQVDSQVTMMFWYRQQPGQSLTLIATANQGSEATYESGFVIDKFPISRPNLTFSTLTVSNMSPEDSSIYLCSVRALGNYGYTFGSGTRLTVV.

This clone was counted once. The gene calls are TRBV11-2 and TRBJ1-2; D gene uncertain. Trimming removed 3 bases from V and 2 bases from J, with 7 bases in between. The CDR3 has 13 amino acids. CDR1 SGHAT and CDR2 FQNNGV come from the germline V gene. The CDR3 nucleotides read TGTGCCAGCAGCTTGGGGATAAACTATGGCTACACCTTC. Translated: CASSLGINYGYTF.

The chain employs TRBV5-1 and TRBJ2-7; no definite D call. Trimming removed 3 bases at V and 3 bases at J, with 1 base between. Germline-derived CDR1 and CDR2 are SGHRS and YFSETQ. The CDR3 length is 10 residues. The CDR3 region is CASSYYEQYV. DNA for the CDR3: TGCGCCAGCAGCTACTACGAGCAGTACGTC.

The V call is TRBV5-4, the J call TRBJ1-2, with D possibly being TRBD1 (6 bases). This CDR3 has 14 amino acids. The germline V gene has CDR1 SGHNT and CDR2 YYREEE (reference sequence). Trimming left V 4 bases short and J 9 bases short, with 19 bases between. This CDR3 is CASSRPFQGSSYTF. CDR3 sequence (DNA): TGTGCCAGCAGCCGTCCCTTTCAGGGGAGTAGCTACACCTTC.

J is TRBJ1-3 and V is TRBV19; 8 positions agree with TRBD1. CDR1 is LNHDA, CDR2 SQIVND, per germline (reference sequence). V was pared by 4 bases and J by 3 bases, with 2 bases of the junction left unmatched. The CDR3 loop spans 14 amino acids. The CDR3 DNA follows: TGTGCCAGTAGTACAGGGGGCCTTGGAAACACCATATATTTT. It codes for CASSTGGLGNTIYF. The whole variable domain, filled in from reference TRBV19 and TRBJ1-3, reads DGGITQSPKYLFRKEGQNVTLSCEQNLNHDAMYWYRQDPGQGLRLIYYSQIVNDFQKGDIAEGYSVSREKKESFPLTVTSAQKNPTAFYLCASSTGGLGNTIYFGEGSWLTVV.

The rearrangement uses TRBV10-1 and TRBJ2-5; maybe TRBD2 (5 bases). In germline, CDR1 is WNHNN, CDR2 SYGVQD (reference sequence). The CDR3 length is 15 residues. Trimming removed 2 bases from V and 1 base from J, with 11 bases in between. CDR3 protein: CASSENVGVQETQYF. For the CDR3, the DNA is TGCGCCAGCAGTGAGAACGTCGGGGTCCAAGAGACCCAGTACTTC.

This chain uses TRBV6-5 with TRBJ2-7, with 10 bases that match TRBD2. The V and J ends lost 3 bases and 4 bases, in that order; junction bases with no gene match: 9. Germline CDR1 reads MNHEY; CDR2 reads SVGAGI. CDR3 length: 16 amino acids. The CDR3 region has the DNA TGTGCCAGCAGTTATCTAGAAGCGGGAGGGCCATACGAGCAGTACTTC. This codes for CASSYLEAGGPYEQYF.

This chain links TRBV27 with TRBJ1-2; 7 nucleotides match TRBD1. The germline CDR1 and CDR2 sequences are MNHEY and SMNVEV (reference sequence). This CDR3 has 13 amino acids. V lost 3 bases and J lost 8; bases outside the gene matches: 6. DNA of the CDR3: TGTGCCAGCAGTTTCTCCGGACAGGAAGGCTACACCTTC. Residues: CASSFSGQEGYTF.

This sequence joins TRBV27 and TRBJ1-1; 7 bases fit TRBD1. Germline V gene lookup returns CDR1 MNHEY and CDR2 SMNVEV (reference sequence). V was clipped by 4 bases and J by 2 bases; unmatched bases: 4. This CDR3 region has 14 residues. The CDR3 sequence: CASSYRTGNTEAFF. The CDR3 bases are TGTGCCAGCAGTTACCGGACAGGAAACACTGAAGCTTTCTTT.

The chain joins TRBV6-4 to TRBJ1-1; the match to TRBD1 covers 8 bases. The CDR3 extends over 15 amino acids. Germline V gives CDR1 MRHNA, CDR2 SNTAGT. V was clipped by 2 bases and J by 5 bases; unmatched bases: 7. The chain's CDR3 is CASSDGQGRRTEAFF. The CDR3 DNA sequence: TGTGCCAGCAGTGACGGACAGGGAAGGAGGACTGAAGCTTTCTTT.

J is TRBJ1-1 and V is TRBV5-1; TRBD1 matches at 7 bases. This CDR3 is built from 15 residues. The V and J ends lost 1 base and 1 base, in that order; junction bases with no gene match: 4. Germline values: CDR1 SGHRS, CDR2 YFSETQ. CDR3 nucleotides: TGCGCCAGCAGCTTGAGACAGGGCGGGAACACTGAAGCTTTCTTT. This sequence encodes CASSLRQGGNTEAFF. Full variable domain (remainder filled in from reference TRBV5-1 and TRBJ1-1): KAGVTQTPRYLIKTRGQQVTLSCSPISGHRSVSWYQQTPGQGLQFLFEYFSETQRNKGNFPGRFSGRQFSNSRSEMNVSTLELGDSALYLCASSLRQGGNTEAFFGQGTRLTVV.

This chain connects TRBV18 to TRBJ1-3; TRBD1 might be the D (5 bases). The CDR3 extends over 16 amino acids. Germline values: CDR1 KGHSH, CDR2 LQKENI. V was cut by 3 bases and J by 0 bases, with 12 bases left in between. In DNA form, the CDR3 reads TGTGCCAGCTCACCGGGGCAGCCTTCCTCTGGAAACACCATATATTTT. Protein: CASSPGQPSSGNTIYF.

This chain uses TRBV6-2 or TRBV6-3 with TRBJ2-5; D could derive from TRBD1 or TRBD2 (7 bases each). Germline CDR1 and CDR2: MNHEY and SVGEGT. V was shortened by 6 bases and J by 4 bases, with 18 bases between the two germline ends. The length of the CDR3 is 15 residues. CDR3 protein: CASSHVRGGPETQYF. CDR3 nucleotides: TGTGCCAGCAGCCACGTCAGGGGGGGTCCAGAGACCCAGTACTTC.

This chain joins TRBV7-3 and TRBJ2-1, with 8 bases that match TRBD1. The ends lost 5 bases at V and 2 bases at J; junction bases unmatched: 8. CDR1 is SGHTA, CDR2 FQGTGA, per germline. The CDR3 has 16 residues. The CDR3: CASSLTGGSTYNEQFF. CDR3 DNA sequence: TGTGCCAGCAGCCTCACAGGGGGAAGCACCTACAATGAGCAGTTCTTC.

This chain uses TRBV28 with TRBJ1-2, with 8 bases identical to TRBD1. The CDR3 consists of 13 residues. The trim removed 4 bases at V and 6 bases at J, leaving 4 bases unmatched. The V gene's germline CDR1 is MDHEN and CDR2 SYDVKM. The CDR3 DNA reads as TGTGCCAGCAGTTCGGGACAGGCGAATGGCTACACCTTC. Protein product: CASSSGQANGYTF.

This chain joins TRBV5-4 and TRBJ2-3; 16 bases line up with TRBD2. The CDR3 contains 19 residues. J lost 4 bases, V lost 4 bases, and 12 bases had no gene match. Germline V gives CDR1 SGHNT, CDR2 YYREEE (reference sequence). CDR3 in DNA: TGTGCCAGCAGCCCGGGACTAGCGGGGGGGCTTTACCTTCCAGATACGCAGTATTTT. Translating it yields CASSPGLAGGLYLPDTQYF.

V is TRBV24-1 and J is TRBJ1-2; 8 nucleotides align to TRBD1. CDR1 and CDR2 (germline): KGHDR, SFDVKD. J gave up 3 bases and V 6 bases, and 2 bases lay outside the gene matches. The CDR3 extends over 13 amino acids. The CDR3: CATSQGADYGYTF. The CDR3 coding sequence is TGTGCCACCAGTCAGGGGGCTGACTATGGCTACACCTTC.